This record covers a single T cell receptor beta chain. Which antigen it targets is not known. It has no much larger one-base neighbor in the sample; base qualities were not kept. According to the germline V gene (reference sequence), CDR1 reads LNHDA and CDR2 reads SQIVND. The CDR3, from cysteine to phenylalanine, totals 14 residues. Of the read, only the CDR3 DNA is kept; its 42 bases are in frame from base 1. The germline ends are 13 bases apart after V is trimmed by 8 bases and J by 0 bases. TCRbeta CDR3 regions were amplified from genomic DNA using the immunoSEQ Assay, a bias-controlled multiplex PCR. Processing in the source paper ran as follows. Within the assay, amplification of reference gene primers was used to estimate how many nucleated cells each sample contained. To quantify the absolute abundance of each unique TCRbeta CDR3 rearrangement, sequence reads were collapsed and filtered. For each sample, productive Simpson clonality was calculated by taking the square root of Simpson's diversity index across productive rearrangements. Imported from immuneACCESS, the table was reduced by TCRdb to in-frame sequences with V and J called. These copies leave out some clones; in studies compared against another copy, an unresolved V gene accounts for under half, and the cause of the remainder is not known. The V and J calls and clone size were taken over from that table, and D and trimming were inferred from the DNA. This sample holds 87,000 or so clones; around 90% were observed only once. Approximately 5% of the sample rests with the top ten.

This sample was taken from a study of blood T cell repertoires in COVID-19 (TCRdb year 2020). Looking at the study overall: Samples from collaborators originated in the United States, Italy and Spain and spanned both the acute and convalescent phases of COVID-19. The repertoires were made available in a free public database intended to serve as a resource for research on the immune response to SARS-CoV-2. HLA class I and class II types, where available, came from metadata supplied by the sample provider rather than from assay-based typing. The prospective study material was composed of cDNA or gDNA derived from T cells, B-cell-depleted T cells, or PBMCs. Sample metadata almost always included a de-identified subject ID, COVID-19 status, age in years and sex. The samples were drawn from the first 160 participants of the ongoing ImmuneRACE study and from under 1,500 subjects provided by 6 global collaborators. The dataset comprised deeply sampled blood TCRbeta repertoires from subjects exposed to, actively infected with, or recovered from COVID-19. On the study overall, not on this receptor specifically: How much clinical and demographic metadata was included differed by source and by participant, and the metadata was provided uncurated.

Collaborating institutions collected whole blood in K2EDTA tubes following their own protocols. For TCRbeta analysis, collaborators shipped samples as frozen whole blood, isolated PBMCs, or DNA extracted from either of those sample types. Recombination linked TRBV19 to TRBJ1-1, with TRBD1 as a weak D call on 6 bases. The receptor was isolated from a woman of 80 years or more with acute or convalescent COVID-19. The sequenced material came from peripheral blood. The CDR3 has the sequence CASRAQGMNTEAFF. The nucleotide sequence is TGTGCCAGTCGGGCACAGGGTATGAACACTGAAGCTTTCTTT.